This TCR beta chain was sequenced in a study of blood T cell repertoires in COVID-19. For the study at large: There were acute and convalescent COVID-19 samples, and they came from the United States, Italy and Spain. In each case, the material was cDNA or gDNA derived from T cells, B-cell-depleted T cells, or PBMCs.

CDR3 length equals 13 residues. Germline lookup yields CDR1 SGHNT and CDR2 YENEEA. V shed 1 base and J shed 6 bases, with 10 bases lying between them. Participants reported their clinical history, and cohort assignment relied on those reports. As handled by the study authors: Cell counts per sample came from amplifying reference gene primers. Here immunoSEQ multiplex PCR was the method, and the copy in TCRdb shows in-frame clones only, minus some. That table gives V, J and clone size, and the DNA gave D and trimming. The sample shows around 330,000 clones, about 89% of them seen only once. This sequence was found in a woman in her thirties or forties who had recovered from COVID-19. Sequencing input: PBMCs or T cells enriched from blood (not recorded which). The chain is built from TRBV11-3 and TRBJ2-7; the D gene is possibly TRBD1 (5 bases). The CDR3 nucleotides read TGTGCCAGCAGCTTAGCTAGGGGTGCCGAGCAGTACTTC. This sequence encodes CASSLARGAEQYF.